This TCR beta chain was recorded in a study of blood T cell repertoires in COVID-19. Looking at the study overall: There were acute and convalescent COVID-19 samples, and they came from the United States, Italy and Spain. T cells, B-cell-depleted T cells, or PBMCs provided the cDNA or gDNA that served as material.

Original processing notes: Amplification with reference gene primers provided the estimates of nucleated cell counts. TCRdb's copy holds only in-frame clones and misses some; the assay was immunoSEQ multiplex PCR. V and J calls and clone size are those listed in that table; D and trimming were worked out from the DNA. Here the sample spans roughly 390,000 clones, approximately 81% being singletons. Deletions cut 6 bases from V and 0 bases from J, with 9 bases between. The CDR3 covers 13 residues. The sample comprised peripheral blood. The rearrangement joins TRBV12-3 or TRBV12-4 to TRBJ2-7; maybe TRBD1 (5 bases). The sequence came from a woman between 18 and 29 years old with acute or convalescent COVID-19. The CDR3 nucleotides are TGTGCCAGCAGGGACACCAGCTCCTACGAGCAGTACTTC. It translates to CASRDTSSYEQYF.